This is a list of T cell receptor beta chains from one sample in a study of response to subunit inactivated influenza vaccine. A single record per CDR3 protein comes from TCRdb applying MiXCR to the RT-PCR reads. The table includes roughly 550,000 distinct CDR3 sequences, under 30% detected once. This sample also appeared in a second study, on T cells expressing NK-cell markers.

Here the sequenced sample was CD4+ T cells sorted from PBMCs, taken 11 to 12 days after vaccination. All receptors derive from a man in his fifties who received an inactivated influenza vaccine. The CDR3 runs from the conserved cysteine through the conserved F or W. A D gene is named only where the DNA matches it firmly. Size values are once, few and many counts, or a class for expanded clones, and some rows have none.

clone size: once; J gene: TRBJ2-4; V gene: TRBV28; D gene: TRBD1; CDR3 DNA: TGTGCCAGCAGTTCCCGGTCCAGGGGGATCATTCAGTACTTC; CDR3 protein: CASSSRSRGIIQYF
clone size: few; J gene: TRBJ1-1; V gene: TRBV9; D gene: NA; CDR3 DNA: TGTGCCAGCACCACTGGACCGGGCGCTGAAGCTTTCTTT; CDR3 protein: CASTTGPGAEAFF
clone size: NA; J gene: TRBJ1-2; V gene: TRBV12-3/TRBV12-4; D gene: TRBD1; CDR3 DNA: TGTGCCAGCAGTCCCCGCGGACAGGGGTTATATGGCTACACCTTC; CDR3 protein: CASSPRGQGLYGYTF
clone size: few; J gene: TRBJ1-1; V gene: TRBV5-1; D gene: NA; CDR3 DNA: TGCGCCAGCAGCTCTCAGGGATCGCACGCCAACGGTGAAGCTTTCTTT; CDR3 protein: CASSSQGSHANGEAFF
clone size: few; J gene: TRBJ1-2; V gene: TRBV15; D gene: NA; CDR3 DNA: TGTGCCACAGGTGGGGAATTTAACTATGGCTACACCTTC; CDR3 protein: CATGGEFNYGYTF
clone size: few; J gene: TRBJ1-5; V gene: TRBV12-3/TRBV12-4; D gene: TRBD1; CDR3 DNA: TGTGCCAGCAGTTACAGACAGGGGGAGCGCAGGCAGGCCCAGCATTTT; CDR3 protein: CASSYRQGERRQAQHF
clone size: NA; J gene: TRBJ1-1; V gene: TRBV7-9; D gene: NA; CDR3 DNA: TGTGCCGGGAGTTGGGTGAACACTGAAGCTTTCTTT; CDR3 protein: CAGSWVNTEAFF
clone size: NA; J gene: TRBJ1-2; V gene: TRBV4-2; D gene: NA; CDR3 DNA: TGTGCCAGCAGCCCCTGGACAGCTCAATCTAACTATGGCTACACCTTC; CDR3 protein: CASSPWTAQSNYGYTF
clone size: NA; J gene: TRBJ2-5; V gene: TRBV20-1; D gene: NA; CDR3 DNA: TGCAGTGCTAGAGTAACAGGGTCTAGAGAGACCCAGTACTTC; CDR3 protein: CSARVTGSRETQYF
clone size: many; J gene: TRBJ2-7; V gene: TRBV29-1; D gene: NA; CDR3 DNA: TGCAGCGTTGACCAGGGGACTTACGAGCAGTACTTC; CDR3 protein: CSVDQGTYEQYF
clone size: few; J gene: TRBJ2-7; V gene: TRBV4-3; D gene: NA; CDR3 DNA: TGCGCCAGCAGCCAAGGTTATGGCGGCTCCTACGAGCAGTACTTC; CDR3 protein: CASSQGYGGSYEQYF
clone size: few; J gene: TRBJ1-5; V gene: TRBV12-3/TRBV12-4; D gene: TRBD1; CDR3 DNA: TGTGCCAGCAGTTATGCCAGGACAGGGGGCGGACAGCCCCAGCATTTT; CDR3 protein: CASSYARTGGGQPQHF
clone size: NA; J gene: TRBJ2-3; V gene: TRBV6-2/TRBV6-3; D gene: NA; CDR3 DNA: TGTGCCAGCAGTTATGAGGGTTCCGTGGGAGATACGCAGTATTTT; CDR3 protein: CASSYEGSVGDTQYF
clone size: NA; J gene: TRBJ1-1; V gene: TRBV20-1; D gene: NA; CDR3 DNA: TGCAGTGCTAGTCTGTTAGGGAACACTGAAGCTTTCTTT; CDR3 protein: CSASLLGNTEAFF
clone size: NA; J gene: TRBJ2-3; V gene: TRBV29-1; D gene: TRBD1; CDR3 DNA: TGCAGCGTTGAAGATCCGGCGGCAGGGGGCGTAGATACGCAGTATTTT; CDR3 protein: CSVEDPAAGGVDTQYF
clone size: few; J gene: TRBJ2-5; V gene: TRBV12-3/TRBV12-4; D gene: TRBD1; CDR3 DNA: TGTGCCAGCAGACCAACAGGGGGAGAGACCCAGTACTTC; CDR3 protein: CASRPTGGETQYF
clone size: few; J gene: TRBJ2-7; V gene: TRBV12-5; D gene: NA; CDR3 DNA: TGTGCTAGTGGTTTGGAGGCAGGACCCGCCTACGAGCAGTACTTC; CDR3 protein: CASGLEAGPAYEQYF
clone size: few; J gene: TRBJ2-2; V gene: TRBV10-3; D gene: TRBD1; CDR3 DNA: TGTGCCATCAGTGAGGCCGGGACAGTTAACACCGGGGAGCTGTTTTTT; CDR3 protein: CAISEAGTVNTGELFF
clone size: NA; J gene: TRBJ2-5; V gene: TRBV11-2; D gene: TRBD1; CDR3 DNA: TGTGCCAGCAGGAAATTACGGGACAGGGTGGAGACCCAGTACTTC; CDR3 protein: CASRKLRDRVETQYF
clone size: few; J gene: TRBJ2-3; V gene: TRBV7-9; D gene: NA; CDR3 DNA: TGTGTCTCACACGGAGTCACAGATACGCAGTATTTT; CDR3 protein: CVSHGVTDTQYF
clone size: few; J gene: TRBJ2-7; V gene: TRBV6-1; D gene: TRBD1; CDR3 DNA: TGTGCCAGCAGTGGGACAGGGGCCGAGCAGTACTTC; CDR3 protein: CASSGTGAEQYF
clone size: NA; J gene: TRBJ2-3; V gene: TRBV14; D gene: TRBD1; CDR3 DNA: TGTGCCAGCAGCCAAGCAGGGGGTACGCAGTATTTT; CDR3 protein: CASSQAGGTQYF
clone size: few; J gene: TRBJ1-1; V gene: TRBV7-9; D gene: NA; CDR3 DNA: TGTGCCAGCAGCTTTGAACAGGGTACGGAAGCTTTCTTT; CDR3 protein: CASSFEQGTEAFF
clone size: few; J gene: TRBJ2-1; V gene: TRBV4-3; D gene: TRBD2; CDR3 DNA: TGCGCCAGCAGCTCGACTAGCGTCAATGAGCAGTTCTTC; CDR3 protein: CASSSTSVNEQFF